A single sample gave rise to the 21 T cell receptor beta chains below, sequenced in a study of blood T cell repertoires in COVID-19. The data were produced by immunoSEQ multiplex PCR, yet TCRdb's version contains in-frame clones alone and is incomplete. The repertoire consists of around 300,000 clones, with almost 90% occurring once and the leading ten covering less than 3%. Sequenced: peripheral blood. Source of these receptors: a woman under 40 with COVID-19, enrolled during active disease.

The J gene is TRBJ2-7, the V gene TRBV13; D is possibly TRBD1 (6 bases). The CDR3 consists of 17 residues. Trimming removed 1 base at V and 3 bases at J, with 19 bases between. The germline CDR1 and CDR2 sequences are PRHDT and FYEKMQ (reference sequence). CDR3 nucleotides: TGTGCCAGCAGCTTAGCGAGTGACAGGTGGACCAGCTACGAGCAGTACTTC. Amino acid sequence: CASSLASDRWTSYEQYF. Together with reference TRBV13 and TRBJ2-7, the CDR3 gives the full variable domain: AAGVIQSPRHLIKEKRETATLKCYPIPRHDTVYWYQQGPGQDPQFLISFYEKMQSDKGSIPDRFSAQQFSDYHSELNMSSLELGDSALYFCASSLASDRWTSYEQYFGPGTRLTVT.

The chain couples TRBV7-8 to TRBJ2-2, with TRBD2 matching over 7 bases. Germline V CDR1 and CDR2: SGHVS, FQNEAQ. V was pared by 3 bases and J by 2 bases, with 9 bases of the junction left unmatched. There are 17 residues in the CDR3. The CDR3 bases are TGTGCCAGCAGCTTTAGGACGGGGAGGGCTAACACCGGGGAGCTGTTTTTT. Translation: CASSFRTGRANTGELFF.

The CDR3 region has the DNA TGTGCCAGCAGTTACTCGAGGGACAGAAAGCGCCCTGAAGCTTTCTTT. It encodes CASSYSRDRKRPEAFF. The rearrangement links TRBV6-5 to TRBJ1-1; 7 bases agree with TRBD1. From germline, CDR1 is MNHEY and CDR2 SVGAGI. J was trimmed by 6 bases and V by 0 bases; bases with no gene match: 10. The CDR3 consists of 16 residues.

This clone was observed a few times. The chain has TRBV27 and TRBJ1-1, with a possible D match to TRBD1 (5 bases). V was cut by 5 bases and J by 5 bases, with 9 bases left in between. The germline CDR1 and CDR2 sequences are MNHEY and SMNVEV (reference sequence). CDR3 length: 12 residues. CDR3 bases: TGTGCCAGCAGTCCCACAGGTACTGAAGCTTTCTTT. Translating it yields CASSPTGTEAFF.

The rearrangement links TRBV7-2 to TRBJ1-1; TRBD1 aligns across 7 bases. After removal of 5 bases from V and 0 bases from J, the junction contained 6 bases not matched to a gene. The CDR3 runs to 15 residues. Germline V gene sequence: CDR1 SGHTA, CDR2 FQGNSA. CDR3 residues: CASSGQTGLNTEAFF. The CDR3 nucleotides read TGTGCCAGCAGCGGTCAGACAGGGTTGAACACTGAAGCTTTCTTT.

For the CDR3, the DNA is TGCAGCGTTGATAGGTCTGGAGGGACGGATGGCTACACCTTC. Translating it yields CSVDRSGGTDGYTF. The chain links TRBV29-1 to TRBJ1-2; TRBD1 is a possible D gene (5 bases). Germline CDR1 is SQVTM and CDR2 is ANQGSEA. The CDR3 sequence is 14 residues long. V was shortened by 3 bases and J by 6 bases, with 17 bases between the two germline ends.

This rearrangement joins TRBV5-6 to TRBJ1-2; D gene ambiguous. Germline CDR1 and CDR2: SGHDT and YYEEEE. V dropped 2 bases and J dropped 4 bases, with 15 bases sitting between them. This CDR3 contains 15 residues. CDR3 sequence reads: CASSFSREYFYGYTF. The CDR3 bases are TGTGCCAGCAGCTTTTCCCGGGAATACTTCTATGGCTACACCTTC.

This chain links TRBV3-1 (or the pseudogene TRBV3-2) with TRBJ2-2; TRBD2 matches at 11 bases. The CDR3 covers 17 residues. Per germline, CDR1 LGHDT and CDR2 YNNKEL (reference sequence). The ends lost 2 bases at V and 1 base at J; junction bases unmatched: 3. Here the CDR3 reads CASSQRLAGGNTGELFF. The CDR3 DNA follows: TGTGCCAGCAGCCAAAGGCTAGCGGGAGGGAACACCGGGGAGCTGTTTTTT.

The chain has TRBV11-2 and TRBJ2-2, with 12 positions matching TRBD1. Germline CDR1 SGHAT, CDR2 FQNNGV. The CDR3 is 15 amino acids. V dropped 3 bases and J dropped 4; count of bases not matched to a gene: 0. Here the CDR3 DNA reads TGTGCCAGCAGCTTGGGACAGGGGGCCACCGGGGAGCTGTTTTTT. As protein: CASSLGQGATGELFF.

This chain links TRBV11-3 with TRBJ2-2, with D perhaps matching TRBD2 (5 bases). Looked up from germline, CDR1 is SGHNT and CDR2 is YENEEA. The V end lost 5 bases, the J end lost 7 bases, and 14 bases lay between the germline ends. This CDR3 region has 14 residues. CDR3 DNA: TGTGCCAGCAGCCCCCGGGATCTAAACGGGGAGCTGTTTTTT. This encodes CASSPRDLNGELFF.

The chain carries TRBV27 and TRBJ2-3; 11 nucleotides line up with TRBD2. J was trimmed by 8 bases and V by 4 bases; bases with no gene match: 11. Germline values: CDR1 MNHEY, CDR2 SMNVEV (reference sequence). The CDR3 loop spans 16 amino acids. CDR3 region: CASSSGLAGSFGTQYF. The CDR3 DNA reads TGTGCCAGCAGTTCCGGACTAGCGGGTTCCTTTGGTACGCAGTATTTT.

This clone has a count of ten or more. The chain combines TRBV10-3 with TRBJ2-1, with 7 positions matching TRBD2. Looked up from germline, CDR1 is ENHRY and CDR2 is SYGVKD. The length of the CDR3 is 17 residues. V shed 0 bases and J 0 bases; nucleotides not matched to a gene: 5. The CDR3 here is CAISESGGRASYNEQFF. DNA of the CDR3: TGTGCCATCAGTGAGTCGGGGGGGAGAGCCTCCTACAATGAGCAGTTCTTC.

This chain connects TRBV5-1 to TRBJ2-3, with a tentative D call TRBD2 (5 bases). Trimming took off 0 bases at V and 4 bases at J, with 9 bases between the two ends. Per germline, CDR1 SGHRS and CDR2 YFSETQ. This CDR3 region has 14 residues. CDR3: CASSLARESDTQYF. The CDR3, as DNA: TGCGCCAGCAGCTTGGCAAGGGAGTCAGATACGCAGTATTTT.

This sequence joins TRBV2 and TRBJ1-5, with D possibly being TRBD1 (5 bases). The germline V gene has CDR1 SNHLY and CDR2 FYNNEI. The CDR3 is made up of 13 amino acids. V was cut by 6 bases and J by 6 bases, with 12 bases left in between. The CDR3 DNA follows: TGTGCCAGCAGCTTCGTGGGGCCTCAGCCCCAGCATTTT. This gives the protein CASSFVGPQPQHF. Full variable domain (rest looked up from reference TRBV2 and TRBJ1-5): EPEVTQTPSHQVTQMGQEVILRCVPISNHLYFYWYRQILGQKVEFLVSFYNNEISEKSEIFDDQFSVERPDGSNFTLKIRSTKLEDSAMYFCASSFVGPQPQHFGDGTRLSIL.

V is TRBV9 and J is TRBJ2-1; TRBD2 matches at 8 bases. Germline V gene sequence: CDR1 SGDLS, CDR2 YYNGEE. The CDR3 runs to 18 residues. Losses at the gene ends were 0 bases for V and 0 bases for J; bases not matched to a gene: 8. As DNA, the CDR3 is TGTGCCAGCAGCGTAGGTAGCGGGACTACCAGCTCCTACAATGAGCAGTTCTTC. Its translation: CASSVGSGTTSSYNEQFF. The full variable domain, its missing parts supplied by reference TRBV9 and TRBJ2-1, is DSGVTQTPKHLITATGQRVTLRCSPRSGDLSVYWYQQSLDQGLQFLIQYYNGEERAKGNILERFSAQQFPDLHSELNLSSLELGDSALYFCASSVGSGTTSSYNEQFFGPGTRLTVL.

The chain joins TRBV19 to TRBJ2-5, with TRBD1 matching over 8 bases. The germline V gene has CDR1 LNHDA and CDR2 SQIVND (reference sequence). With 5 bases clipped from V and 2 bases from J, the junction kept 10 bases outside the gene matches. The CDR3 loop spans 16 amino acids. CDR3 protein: CASSRISGTGQETQYF. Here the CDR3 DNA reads TGTGCCAGTAGTCGTATCTCCGGGACAGGACAAGAGACCCAGTACTTC.

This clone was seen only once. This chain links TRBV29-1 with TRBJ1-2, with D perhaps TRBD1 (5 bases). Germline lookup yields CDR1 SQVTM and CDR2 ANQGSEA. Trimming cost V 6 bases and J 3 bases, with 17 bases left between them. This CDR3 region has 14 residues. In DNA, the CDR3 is TGCAGCGTCGTACAGGCGGACGACTACTATGGCTACACCTTC. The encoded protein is CSVVQADDYYGYTF.

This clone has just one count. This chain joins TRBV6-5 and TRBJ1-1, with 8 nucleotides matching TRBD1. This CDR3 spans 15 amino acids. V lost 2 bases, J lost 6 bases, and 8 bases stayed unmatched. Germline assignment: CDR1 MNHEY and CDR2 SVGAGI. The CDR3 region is CASSYAGQGKAEAFF. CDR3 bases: TGTGCCAGCAGTTACGCCGGACAGGGAAAGGCTGAAGCTTTCTTT.

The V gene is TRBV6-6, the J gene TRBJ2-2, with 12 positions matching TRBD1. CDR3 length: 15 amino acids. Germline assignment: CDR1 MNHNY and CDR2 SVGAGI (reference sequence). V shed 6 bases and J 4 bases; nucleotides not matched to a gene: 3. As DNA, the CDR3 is TGTGCCAGCAGCCGGGACAGGGGGCTCACCGGGGAGCTGTTTTTT. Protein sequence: CASSRDRGLTGELFF.

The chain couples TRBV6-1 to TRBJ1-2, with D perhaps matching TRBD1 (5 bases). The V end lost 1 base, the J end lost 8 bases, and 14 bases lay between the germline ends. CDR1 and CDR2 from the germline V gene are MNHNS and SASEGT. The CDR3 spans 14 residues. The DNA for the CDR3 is TGTGCCAGCAGTGAAGATGGGGCGGGGAGAGGCTACACCTTC. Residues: CASSEDGAGRGYTF.

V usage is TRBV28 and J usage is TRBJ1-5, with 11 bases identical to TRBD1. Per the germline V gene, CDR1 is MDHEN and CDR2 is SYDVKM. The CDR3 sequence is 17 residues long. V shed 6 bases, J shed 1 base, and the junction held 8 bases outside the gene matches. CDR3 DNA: TGTGCCAGCAGGAGGACAGGGGGCGTCGGGAGCAATCAGCCCCAGCATTTT. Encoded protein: CASRRTGGVGSNQPQHF.